One sample yielded the 9 T cell receptor beta chains listed below, sequenced in a study of T cells after yellow fever vaccination. TCRdb recomputed calls from the 5' RACE reads with MiXCR, one row per CDR3 protein. The data hold hundreds of thousands of distinct CDR3 sequences, with roughly an eighth observed a single time. The material sequenced was CD4+ T cells sorted from PBMCs, taken 15 days after the yellow fever booster vaccination. All receptors come from a man between 18 and 35 years old who received the YFV17D yellow fever vaccine.

In this sample, this clonotype turned up a few times. The V call is TRBV12-5, the J call TRBJ2-1, with 10 bases aligning to TRBD1. The CDR3 contains 17 residues. Trimming took 0 bases from V and 8 from J; bases not matched to a gene: 10. Germline V gene lookup returns CDR1 LGHNT and CDR2 FRNRAP. CDR3 sequence reads: CASGLVSGTGDMYEQFF. Here the CDR3 DNA reads TGTGCTAGTGGTTTGGTCTCTGGGACAGGGGATATGTATGAGCAGTTCTTC.

J is TRBJ1-1 and V is TRBV7-2; D remains ambiguous. The CDR3 length is 14 residues. Trimming took off 2 bases at V and 2 bases at J, with 9 bases between the two ends. Germline-derived CDR1 and CDR2 are SGHTA and FQGNSA. The chain's CDR3 is CASSLLRINTEAFF. The CDR3 DNA reads TGTGCCAGCAGCTTACTCCGGATAAACACTGAAGCTTTCTTT. The complete variable domain, with remaining parts taken from reference TRBV7-2 and TRBJ1-1, reads GAGVSQSPSNKVTEKGKDVELRCDPISGHTALYWYRQSLGQGLEFLIYFQGNSAPDKSGLPSDRFSAERTGGSVSTLTIQRTQQEDSAVYLCASSLLRINTEAFFGQGTRLTVV.

This clonotype was counted a few times. The chain combines TRBV6-1 with TRBJ2-2; no firm D call. V lost 6 bases to trimming and J lost 2 bases, with 16 bases between them. The germline gives CDR1 MNHNS, CDR2 SASEGT. The CDR3 contains 16 residues. CDR3 sequence (DNA): TGTGCCAGCAGAGAAAACTCGATATTAAACACCGGGGAGCTGTTTTTT. It specifies CASRENSILNTGELFF.

There are a few counts of this clonotype. The CDR3 ends on some other residue instead of the conserved phenylalanine or tryptophan, so this is likely a read error. The DNA is omitted, as the CDR3 cannot be located on it reliably, and the CDR3 follows TCRdb's listing. The chain has TRBV7-2 and TRBJ1-1; the table's D call, TRBD1, was not checked against the DNA. The germline V gene has CDR1 SGHTA and CDR2 FQGNSA. The length of the CDR3 is 13 amino acids, counting both ends. Here the CDR3 reads CASSLISGQGLTV.

This chain connects TRBV5-1 to TRBJ1-1, with D possibly matching TRBD1 (5 bases). The CDR3 length is 16 residues. Germline V gene data show CDR1 as SGHRS and CDR2 as YFSETQ. The V end was cut by 1 base, the J end by 3 bases, with 16 bases between. The DNA of the CDR3 is TGCGCCAGCAGCTTGTGGGCGGGGGAAGGGGACACTGAAGCTTTCTTT. It encodes CASSLWAGEGDTEAFF.

V usage is TRBV2 and J usage is TRBJ2-7; 8 bases are a match to TRBD1. The trim removed 11 bases at V and 2 bases at J, leaving 5 bases unmatched. Germline V CDR1 and CDR2: SNHLY, FYNNEI. The CDR3 consists of 12 residues. CDR3 DNA: TGTGCCGGCGGACAGGGAACCTACGAGCAGTACTTC. Translating it yields CAGGQGTYEQYF.

The rearrangement links TRBV12-3 or TRBV12-4 to TRBJ2-5, with TRBD2 as a possible D gene (6 bases). The length of the CDR3 is 15 residues. With 5 bases removed from V and 2 bases from J, the gap between germline ends came to 15 bases. CDR3 protein: CASSPDYIRQETQYF. The DNA for the CDR3 is TGTGCCAGCAGTCCGGACTACATAAGACAAGAGACCCAGTACTTC.

This clonotype has more than one count but fewer than ten. V gene TRBV6-5 combines with J gene TRBJ1-2; 10 bases align to TRBD1. This CDR3 spans 14 amino acids. Germline V gene data show CDR1 as MNHEY and CDR2 as SVGAGI. The trim removed 7 bases at V and 2 bases at J, leaving 4 bases unmatched. Here the CDR3 reads CASNPGQGNYGYTF. For the CDR3, the DNA is TGTGCCAGCAACCCGGGACAGGGGAACTATGGCTACACCTTC.

This clonotype has only a few counts. The rearrangement joins TRBV6-5 to TRBJ1-1; tentative D call: TRBD1 (5 bases). Germline assignment: CDR1 MNHEY and CDR2 SVGAGI. This CDR3 contains 13 residues. V shed 7 bases and J shed 5 bases, with 14 bases lying between them. The CDR3 DNA sequence: TGTGCCAGCATTCGACTCAGGGAGACTGAAGCTTTCTTT. It specifies CASIRLRETEAFF.